The 3 T cell receptor beta chains listed next were all sequenced from one sample in a study of blood T cells in healthy people across ages. For the second PCR, which ran for about 6 to 11 cycles, a sample-barcoded 5' primer and a J-beta primer mix were used. TCRdb ran MiXCR on the 5' RACE reads and lists one entry per CDR3 protein. The repertoire holds 2 million or so distinct CDR3 sequences, with approximately 50% as singletons. Sample: blood. The receptors were gathered from a woman in her thirties or forties in good health.

This clonotype was counted between two and nine times. This rearrangement joins TRBV28 to TRBJ2-3, with D perhaps TRBD1 or TRBD2 (5 bases each). The CDR3 contains 13 residues. Trimming left V 6 bases short and J 6 bases short, with 13 bases between. CDR1 is MDHEN, CDR2 SYDVKM, per germline. The CDR3 loop reads CASRGTDVDTQYF. CDR3 bases: TGTGCCAGCAGAGGGACGGATGTCGATACGCAGTATTTT.

This rearrangement joins TRBV18 to TRBJ1-2; D perhaps matches TRBD1 (5 bases). CDR1 is KGHSH and CDR2 is LQKENI in the germline V gene. V shed 8 bases and J shed 4 bases, with 23 bases lying between them. The CDR3 consists of 16 residues. CDR3 region: CASPLKSGEGFYGYTF. Written as DNA, the CDR3 is TGTGCCAGCCCACTAAAATCGGGCGAGGGGTTCTATGGCTACACCTTC.

The chain carries TRBV7-2 and TRBJ2-7; D ambiguous. Germline V gene lookup returns CDR1 SGHTA and CDR2 FQGNSA. CDR3 length equals 14 residues. V lost 3 bases and J lost 0, with 9 bases in between. In DNA, the CDR3 is TGTGCCAGCAGCTTCACAGTTTCCTCCTACGAGCAGTACTTC. This codes for CASSFTVSSYEQYF.